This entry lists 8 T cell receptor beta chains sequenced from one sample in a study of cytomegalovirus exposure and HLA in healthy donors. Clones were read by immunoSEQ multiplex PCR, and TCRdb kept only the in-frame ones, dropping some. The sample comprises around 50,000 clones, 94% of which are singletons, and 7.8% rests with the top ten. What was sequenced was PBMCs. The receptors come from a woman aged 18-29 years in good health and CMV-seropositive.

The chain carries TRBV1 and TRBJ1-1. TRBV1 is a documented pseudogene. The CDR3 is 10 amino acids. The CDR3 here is CTIGGTEAFF. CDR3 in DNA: TGCACCATCGGGGGCACTGAAGCTTTCTTT.

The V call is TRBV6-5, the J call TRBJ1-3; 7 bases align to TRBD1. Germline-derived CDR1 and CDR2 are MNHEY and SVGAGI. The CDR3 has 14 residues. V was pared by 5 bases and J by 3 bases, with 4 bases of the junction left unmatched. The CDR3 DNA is TGTGCCAGCAGTCCGGGACAGATTGGAAACACCATATATTTT. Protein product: CASSPGQIGNTIYF.

In DNA, the CDR3 is TGTGCCAGCAGTGACGGACTAGCGGACTACAATGAGCAGTTCTTC. Its protein product is CASSDGLADYNEQFF. This chain connects TRBV25-1 to TRBJ2-1; TRBD2 matches at 10 bases. The germline gives CDR1 MGHDK, CDR2 SYGVNS. Trimming cost V 3 bases and J 3 bases; bases outside gene matches: 2. This CDR3 region has 15 residues.

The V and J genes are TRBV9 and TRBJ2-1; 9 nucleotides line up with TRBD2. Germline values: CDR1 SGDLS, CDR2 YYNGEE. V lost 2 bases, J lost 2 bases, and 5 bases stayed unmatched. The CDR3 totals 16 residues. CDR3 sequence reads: CASSVVAGAAYNEQFF. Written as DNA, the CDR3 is TGTGCCAGCAGCGTCGTAGCGGGAGCCGCCTACAATGAGCAGTTCTTC.

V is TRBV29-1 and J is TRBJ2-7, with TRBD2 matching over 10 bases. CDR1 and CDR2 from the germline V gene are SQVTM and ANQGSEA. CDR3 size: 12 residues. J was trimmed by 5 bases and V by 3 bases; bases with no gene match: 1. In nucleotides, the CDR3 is TGCAGCGTTGATGGACTAGCGGACGAGCAGTACTTC. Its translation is CSVDGLADEQYF.

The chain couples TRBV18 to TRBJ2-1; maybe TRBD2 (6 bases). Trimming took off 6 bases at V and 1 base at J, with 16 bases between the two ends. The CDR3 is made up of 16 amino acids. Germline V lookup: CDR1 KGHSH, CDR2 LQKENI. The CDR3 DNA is TGTGCCAGCTCGCCTCCGTCAGCGGGTTCCTACAATGAGCAGTTCTTC. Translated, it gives CASSPPSAGSYNEQFF. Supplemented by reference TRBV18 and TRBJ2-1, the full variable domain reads NAGVMQNPRHLVRRRGQEARLRCSPMKGHSHVYWYRQLPEEGLKFMVYLQKENIIDESGMPKERFSAEFPKEGPSILRIQQVVRGDSAAYFCASSPPSAGSYNEQFFGPGTRLTVL.

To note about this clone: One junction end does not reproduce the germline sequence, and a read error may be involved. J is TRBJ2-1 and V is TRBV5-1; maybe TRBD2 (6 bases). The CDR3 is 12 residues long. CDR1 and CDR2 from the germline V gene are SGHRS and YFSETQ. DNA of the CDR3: TGCGCCAGCAGCTTCCTACTAGCTCTCCCCGTCTTC. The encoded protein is CASSFLLALPVF.

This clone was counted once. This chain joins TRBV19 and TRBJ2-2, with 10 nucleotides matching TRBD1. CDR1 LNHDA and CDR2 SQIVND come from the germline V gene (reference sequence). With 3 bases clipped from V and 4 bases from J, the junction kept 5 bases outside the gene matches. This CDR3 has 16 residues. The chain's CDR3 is CASSIWGTGVTGELFF. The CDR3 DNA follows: TGTGCCAGTAGTATCTGGGGGACAGGGGTCACCGGGGAGCTGTTTTTT.